Each of the 23 T cell receptor beta chains below was sequenced from the same sample in a study of blood T cell repertoires in COVID-19. Libraries were prepared by immunoSEQ multiplex PCR; TCRdb keeps only in-frame clonotypes and omits some of them. The sample comprises approximately 440,000 clones, 90% of which are singletons, and 0.6% rests with the top ten. The specimen was PBMCs or T cells enriched from blood (not recorded which). The source of these receptors is a man aged 18 to 30 who had recovered from COVID-19.

The rearrangement joins TRBV4-1 to TRBJ1-1, with D unclear. Trimming removed 1 base from V and 3 bases from J, with 9 bases in between. Germline CDR1 MGHRA, CDR2 YSYEKL. The CDR3 loop spans 14 amino acids. The CDR3 DNA reads as TGCGCCAGCAGCCAAGTAGAATACGACACTGAAGCTTTCTTT. It translates to CASSQVEYDTEAFF.

The chain combines TRBV5-4 with TRBJ2-2; perhaps TRBD1 as D (5 bases). CDR3 length equals 15 residues. V lost 0 bases and J 7 bases, leaving 13 bases between the germline ends. Looked up from germline, CDR1 is SGHNT and CDR2 is YYREEE (reference sequence). The CDR3 protein is CASSLAAGQNGELFF. Written as DNA, the CDR3 is TGTGCCAGCAGCTTGGCGGCAGGGCAAAACGGGGAGCTGTTTTTT.

CDR3 amino acids: CASSPTSGSVYEQYF. The CDR3 coding sequence is TGTGCCAGCAGCCCGACTAGCGGGAGTGTCTACGAGCAGTACTTC. The chain has TRBV9 and TRBJ2-7; 12 bases fit TRBD2. V lost 4 bases, J lost 3 bases, and 5 bases stayed unmatched. CDR1 and CDR2 from the germline V gene are SGDLS and YYNGEE. CDR3 size: 15 residues.

CDR3 DNA: TGTGCCAGCAGCCCGAGACTAGCGGGAGGGCAAGGGGGCACAGATACGCAGTATTTT. Translation: CASSPRLAGGQGGTDTQYF. V usage is TRBV5-5 and J usage is TRBJ2-3; 14 nucleotides line up with TRBD2. The V gene end was trimmed by 4 bases and the J gene end by 1 base; junction bases not matched to a gene: 11. Germline lookup yields CDR1 SGHKS and CDR2 YYEKEE (reference sequence). This CDR3 is built from 19 residues.

The chain couples TRBV2 to TRBJ2-1, with TRBD2 identical over 7 bases. J gave up 6 bases and V 7 bases, and 3 bases lay outside the gene matches. The CDR3 runs 12 residues. CDR1 is SNHLY and CDR2 is FYNNEI in the germline V gene. This CDR3 reads CASMPGGNEQFF. The CDR3 region has the DNA TGTGCCAGCATGCCGGGGGGCAATGAGCAGTTCTTC.

This rearrangement joins TRBV12-5 to TRBJ2-3, with TRBD1 matching over 7 bases. Germline loops: CDR1 LGHNT, CDR2 FRNRAP. The CDR3 is 13 amino acids. With 2 bases clipped from V and 6 bases from J, the junction kept 2 bases outside the gene matches. CDR3 sequence (DNA): TGTGCTAGTGGTTTGACAGGGGCCGATACGCAGTATTTT. Translation: CASGLTGADTQYF.

The CDR3 DNA follows: TGTGCCAGCAGAGGGTCAGGGAATTCACCCCTCCACTTT. This gives the protein CASRGSGNSPLHF. V is TRBV6-5 and J is TRBJ1-6, with D possibly matching TRBD1 (5 bases). The CDR3 spans 13 residues. V was pared by 6 bases and J by 7 bases, with 10 bases between. CDR1 MNHEY and CDR2 SVGAGI come from the germline V gene.

Ten or more counts support this clone. V and J are TRBV5-4 and TRBJ1-4, with TRBD1 as a possible D gene (6 bases). The CDR3 extends over 15 amino acids. CDR1 and CDR2 (germline): SGHNT, YYREEE (reference sequence). V shed 4 bases and J shed 5 bases, with 15 bases lying between them. This chain's CDR3 is CASSPQQGRNEKLFF. CDR3 coding DNA: TGTGCCAGCAGCCCCCAACAGGGACGAAATGAAAAACTGTTTTTT. Full variable domain (outside the CDR3, taken from reference TRBV5-4 and TRBJ1-4): ETGVTQSPTHLIKTRGQQVTLRCSSQSGHNTVSWYQQALGQGPQFIFQYYREEENGRGNFPPRFSGLQFPNYSSELNVNALELDDSALYLCASSPQQGRNEKLFFGSGTQLSVL.

The rearrangement links TRBV11-3 to TRBJ1-6; TRBD1 aligns across 9 bases. The CDR3 consists of 14 residues. Germline V CDR1 and CDR2: SGHNT, YENEEA. The trim removed 3 bases at V and 8 bases at J, leaving 2 bases unmatched. CDR3 DNA: TGTGCCAGCAGCTTGGACAGGGGTTATTCACCCCTCCACTTT. It yields the protein CASSLDRGYSPLHF.

This chain links TRBV12-5 with TRBJ2-2; D may be TRBD2 (7 bases). Trimming removed 6 bases from V and 7 bases from J, with 15 bases in between. Germline loops: CDR1 LGHNT, CDR2 FRNRAP. The CDR3 loop spans 14 amino acids. CDR3 sequence: CASGITGGGGELFF. DNA for the CDR3: TGTGCTAGTGGAATCACGGGGGGCGGCGGGGAGCTGTTTTTT.

This chain uses TRBV29-1 with TRBJ1-2, with a weak D call TRBD1 (5 bases). V lost 1 base and J lost 4, with 10 bases in between. The CDR3 length is 13 residues. Germline V gene sequence: CDR1 SQVTM, CDR2 ANQGSEA. CDR3 coding DNA: TGCAGCGTTGAAGGACAGCCCAGCTATGGCTACACCTTC. Translating it yields CSVEGQPSYGYTF.

The chain carries TRBV4-1 and TRBJ2-1; no reliable D call. V lost 1 base to trimming and J lost 4 bases, with 17 bases between them. This CDR3 region has 17 residues. CDR1 and CDR2 (germline): MGHRA, YSYEKL. This chain's CDR3 is CASSQGRVSYLYNEQFF. In DNA form, the CDR3 reads TGCGCCAGCAGCCAAGGCCGGGTCAGTTACCTTTACAATGAGCAGTTCTTC.

The chain carries TRBV19 and TRBJ1-6, with D perhaps matching TRBD1 (5 bases). The V gene's germline CDR1 is LNHDA and CDR2 SQIVND (reference sequence). CDR3 size: 14 residues. V was clipped by 5 bases and J by 5 bases, with 10 bases between them. CDR3 residues: CASSFRVDNSPLHF. Here the CDR3 DNA reads TGTGCCAGTAGTTTCAGGGTCGATAATTCACCCCTCCACTTT.

The chain carries TRBV5-1 and TRBJ2-1; D gene ambiguous. There are 14 residues in the CDR3. V gave up 0 bases and J gave up 2 bases, with 6 bases separating them. CDR1 and CDR2 (germline): SGHRS, YFSETQ. As DNA, the CDR3 is TGCGCCAGCAGCTTGGCCACGGCCTACAATGAGCAGTTCTTC. Encoded protein: CASSLATAYNEQFF.

The chain carries TRBV9 and TRBJ2-5, with TRBD2 as a possible D gene (7 bases). Looked up from germline, CDR1 is SGDLS and CDR2 is YYNGEE. V dropped 4 bases and J dropped 2 bases, with 15 bases sitting between them. The CDR3 runs 15 residues. CDR3 amino acids: CASSSGGGGQETQYF. The CDR3 coding sequence is TGTGCCAGCAGCTCCGGAGGGGGAGGGCAAGAGACCCAGTACTTC.

The chain is built from TRBV19 and TRBJ1-2; D gene ambiguous. CDR1 is LNHDA and CDR2 is SQIVND in the germline V gene (reference sequence). This CDR3 region has 14 residues. V gave up 6 bases and J gave up 1 base, with 12 bases separating them. The chain's CDR3 is CASRALTLNYGYTF. Here the CDR3 DNA reads TGTGCCAGTAGGGCCCTGACACTTAACTATGGCTACACCTTC.

The chain couples TRBV27 to TRBJ1-1, with 8 bases matching TRBD1. The V segment lost 5 bases and the J segment 2 bases; nucleotides outside the gene matches: 4. CDR3 length equals 14 residues. Germline CDR1 reads MNHEY; CDR2 reads SMNVEV (reference sequence). As DNA, the CDR3 is TGTGCCAGCAGTCAGGGGGCCGTAAACACTGAAGCTTTCTTT. Residues: CASSQGAVNTEAFF.

CDR3 sequence (DNA): TGCAGCGTTGAAGATGGAGGGCGGGAGTTTCGGGGGGAGCAGTTCTTC. It specifies CSVEDGGREFRGEQFF. This chain connects TRBV29-1 to TRBJ2-1, with TRBD2 identical over 7 bases. Germline assignment: CDR1 SQVTM and CDR2 ANQGSEA. V lost 0 bases, J lost 10 bases, and 15 bases stayed unmatched. The CDR3 loop spans 16 amino acids.

The gene calls are TRBV5-5 and TRBJ1-5; 8 bases are shared with TRBD1. V was pared by 4 bases and J by 0 bases, with 15 bases of the junction left unmatched. Germline loops: CDR1 SGHKS, CDR2 YYEKEE (reference sequence). CDR3 length: 19 amino acids. The CDR3 is CASSLGGGQGGYSNQPQHF. Written as DNA, the CDR3 is TGTGCCAGCAGCCTCGGAGGAGGACAGGGAGGCTATAGCAATCAGCCCCAGCATTTT.

The J gene is TRBJ1-2, the V gene TRBV9; unclear D gene. The CDR3 spans 14 residues. V was pared by 0 bases and J by 8 bases, with 14 bases between. Germline CDR1 is SGDLS and CDR2 is YYNGEE. CDR3 nucleotides: TGTGCCAGCAGCGTAGATTACTCCTCAGGAGGCTACACCTTC. It specifies CASSVDYSSGGYTF.

The V and J genes are TRBV5-1 and TRBJ1-5; D perhaps matches TRBD1 (5 bases). The V end lost 4 bases, the J end lost 2 bases, and 13 bases lay between the germline ends. CDR3 length: 15 residues. Germline values: CDR1 SGHRS, CDR2 YFSETQ. The CDR3 DNA reads as TGCGCCAGCAGCCGGGACGGGGGTGGCAATCAGCCCCAGCATTTT. Translating gives CASSRDGGGNQPQHF.

The chain carries TRBV7-9 and TRBJ1-3; no reliable D call. CDR3 length: 10 amino acids. Germline CDR1 is SEHNR and CDR2 is FQNEAQ (reference sequence). V lost 8 bases, J lost 6 bases, and 5 bases lay in between. The CDR3 DNA follows: TGTGCCAGCGGGCAAAACACCATATATTTT. This encodes CASGQNTIYF.

The rearrangement uses TRBV7-2 and TRBJ2-7, with 7 nucleotides matching TRBD1. In germline, CDR1 is SGHTA, CDR2 FQGNSA. Trimming at V came to 4 bases and at J to 2 bases, leaving 8 bases not matched to a gene. This CDR3 contains 15 residues. CDR3 nucleotide sequence: TGTGCCAGCAGCTGGGCAGGGGGAATGGCCTACGAGCAGTACTTC. This sequence encodes CASSWAGGMAYEQYF.